Reported below is one T cell receptor (beta chain). These data are taken from a study of blood T cell repertoires in COVID-19. Study at large: The United States, Italy and Spain provided the acute and convalescent COVID-19 samples. In each case, the material was cDNA or gDNA derived from T cells, B-cell-depleted T cells, or PBMCs.

Under the authors' procedure: Reference gene primer amplification in the assay estimated nucleated cell counts. This table comes from immunoSEQ multiplex PCR, and its TCRdb copy is limited to in-frame clones, with some not included. D and trimming come from the DNA, and the V and J calls and clone size come from that table. The sample records about 200,000 clones, around 90% being singletons. V lost 0 bases to trimming and J lost 3 bases, with 10 bases between them. CDR1 and CDR2 (germline): SGHRS, YFSETQ. The CDR3 totals 14 residues. The specimen sequenced was peripheral blood. The chain recombines TRBV5-1 with TRBJ2-7, with D unclear. The sequence was collected from a man aged 55 to 69 with acute or convalescent COVID-19. The CDR3 reads CASSLERQNYEQYF. The CDR3 bases are TGCGCCAGCAGCTTGGAGAGACAAAACTACGAGCAGTACTTC.